The TCR beta chain described here comes from a study of blood T cell repertoires in COVID-19. Study-wide context: Acute-phase and convalescent COVID-19 samples originated in the United States, Italy and Spain. Sources were T cells, B-cell-depleted T cells, or PBMCs; the material itself was cDNA or gDNA.

Per germline, CDR1 MGHRA and CDR2 YSYEKL. Trimming at V came to 6 bases and at J to 5 bases, leaving 6 bases not matched to a gene. The CDR3 loop spans 15 amino acids. Original analysis: Amplification of reference gene primers provided the estimated nucleated cell counts. Clones were read by immunoSEQ multiplex PCR, and TCRdb kept only the in-frame ones, dropping some. V and J calls and clone size are copied from that table; D and trimming were computed from the DNA. The top ten clones hold roughly 12% of a sample with some 220,000 clones, 87% of them seen once. The sequenced sample consisted of peripheral blood. The chain combines TRBV4-1 with TRBJ2-7, with 14 bases fitting TRBD2. The source is a young woman who had recovered from COVID-19. The CDR3 region is CASRYTTSGGDEQYF. The CDR3 DNA sequence: TGCGCCAGCAGGTACACGACTAGCGGGGGGGACGAGCAGTACTTC.